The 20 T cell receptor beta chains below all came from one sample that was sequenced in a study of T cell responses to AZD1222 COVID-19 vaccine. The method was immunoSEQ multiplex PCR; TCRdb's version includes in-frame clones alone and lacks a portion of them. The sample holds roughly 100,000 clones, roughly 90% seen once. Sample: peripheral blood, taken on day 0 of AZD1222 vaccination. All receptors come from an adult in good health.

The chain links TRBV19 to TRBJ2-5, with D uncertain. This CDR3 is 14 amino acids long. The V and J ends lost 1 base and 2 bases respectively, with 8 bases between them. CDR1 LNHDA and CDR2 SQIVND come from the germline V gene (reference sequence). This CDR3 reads CASSIGPGQETQYF. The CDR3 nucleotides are TGTGCCAGTAGTATAGGTCCCGGACAAGAGACCCAGTACTTC.

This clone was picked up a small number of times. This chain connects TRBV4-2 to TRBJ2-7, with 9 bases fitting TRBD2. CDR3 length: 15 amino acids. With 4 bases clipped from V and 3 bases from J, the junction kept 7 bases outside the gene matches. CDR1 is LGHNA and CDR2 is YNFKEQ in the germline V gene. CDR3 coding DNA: TGTGCCAGCAGCCCACGTAGCGGGAGTAACTACGAGCAGTACTTC. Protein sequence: CASSPRSGSNYEQYF.

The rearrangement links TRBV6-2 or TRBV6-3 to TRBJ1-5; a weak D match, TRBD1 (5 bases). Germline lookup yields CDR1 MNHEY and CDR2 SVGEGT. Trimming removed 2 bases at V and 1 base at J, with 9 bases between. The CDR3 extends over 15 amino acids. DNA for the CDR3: TGTGCCAGCAGTTACCCGGGGGGGAGCAATCAGCCCCAGCATTTT. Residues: CASSYPGGSNQPQHF.

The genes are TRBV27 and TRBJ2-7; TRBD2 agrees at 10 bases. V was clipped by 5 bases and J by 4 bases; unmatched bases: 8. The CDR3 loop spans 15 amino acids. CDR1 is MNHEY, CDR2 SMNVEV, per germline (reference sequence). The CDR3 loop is CASSGLLAGFYEQYF. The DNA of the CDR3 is TGTGCCAGCAGTGGCTTACTAGCGGGGTTTTACGAGCAGTACTTC.

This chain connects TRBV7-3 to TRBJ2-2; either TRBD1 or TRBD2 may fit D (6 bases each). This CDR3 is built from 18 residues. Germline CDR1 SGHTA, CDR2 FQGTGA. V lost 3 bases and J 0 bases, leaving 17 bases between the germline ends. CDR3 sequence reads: CASSFGGGLGANTGELFF. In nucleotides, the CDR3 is TGTGCCAGCAGCTTCGGAGGGGGTCTGGGAGCGAACACCGGGGAGCTGTTTTTT. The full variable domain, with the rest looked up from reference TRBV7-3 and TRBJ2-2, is GAGVSQTPSNKVTEKGKYVELRCDPISGHTALYWYRQSLGQGPEFLIYFQGTGAADDSGLPNDRFFAVRPEGSVSTLKIQRTERGDSAVYLCASSFGGGLGANTGELFFGEGSRLTVL.

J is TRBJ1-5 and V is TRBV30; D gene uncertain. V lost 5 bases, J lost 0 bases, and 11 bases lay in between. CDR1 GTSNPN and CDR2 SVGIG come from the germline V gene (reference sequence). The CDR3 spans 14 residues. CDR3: CAWGREYSNQPQHF. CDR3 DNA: TGTGCCTGGGGGAGGGAGTATAGCAATCAGCCCCAGCATTTT.

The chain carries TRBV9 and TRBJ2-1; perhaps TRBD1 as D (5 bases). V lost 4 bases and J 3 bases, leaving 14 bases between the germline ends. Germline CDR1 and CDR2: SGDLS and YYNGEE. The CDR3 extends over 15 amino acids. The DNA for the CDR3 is TGTGCCAGCAGCATAGGGGCCGGTAACTACAATGAGCAGTTCTTC. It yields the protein CASSIGAGNYNEQFF.

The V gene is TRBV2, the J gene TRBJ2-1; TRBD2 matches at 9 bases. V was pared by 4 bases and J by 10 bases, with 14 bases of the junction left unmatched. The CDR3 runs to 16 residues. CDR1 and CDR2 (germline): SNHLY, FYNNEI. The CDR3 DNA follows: TGTGCCAGCAGTGGGGCTAGCGGGACATCTAAGGACGAGCAGTTCTTC. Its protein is CASSGASGTSKDEQFF.

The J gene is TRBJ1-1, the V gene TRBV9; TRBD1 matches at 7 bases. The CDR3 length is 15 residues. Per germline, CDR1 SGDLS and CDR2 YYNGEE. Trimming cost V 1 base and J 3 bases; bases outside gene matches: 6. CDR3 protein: CASSVQGVEDTEAFF. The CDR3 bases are TGTGCCAGCAGCGTACAGGGGGTTGAGGACACTGAAGCTTTCTTT.

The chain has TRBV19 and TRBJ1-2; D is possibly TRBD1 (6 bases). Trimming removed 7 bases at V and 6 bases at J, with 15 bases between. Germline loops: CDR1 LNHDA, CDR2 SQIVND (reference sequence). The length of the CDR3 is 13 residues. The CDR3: CASMRGTGDGYTF. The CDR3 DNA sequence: TGTGCCAGTATGAGGGGGACGGGGGATGGCTACACCTTC.

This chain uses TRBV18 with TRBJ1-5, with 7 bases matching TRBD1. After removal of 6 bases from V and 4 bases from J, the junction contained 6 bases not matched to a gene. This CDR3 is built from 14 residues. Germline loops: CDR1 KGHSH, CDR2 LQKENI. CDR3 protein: CASSQNRGNQPQHF. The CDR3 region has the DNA TGTGCCAGCTCGCAAAACAGGGGTAATCAGCCCCAGCATTTT.

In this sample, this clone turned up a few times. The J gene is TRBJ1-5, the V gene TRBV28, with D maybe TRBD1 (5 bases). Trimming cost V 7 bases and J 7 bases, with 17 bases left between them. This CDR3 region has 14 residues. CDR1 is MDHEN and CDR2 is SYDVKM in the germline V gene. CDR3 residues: CASTQPGNLQPQHF. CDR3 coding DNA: TGTGCCAGCACCCAGCCAGGGAATTTGCAGCCCCAGCATTTT.

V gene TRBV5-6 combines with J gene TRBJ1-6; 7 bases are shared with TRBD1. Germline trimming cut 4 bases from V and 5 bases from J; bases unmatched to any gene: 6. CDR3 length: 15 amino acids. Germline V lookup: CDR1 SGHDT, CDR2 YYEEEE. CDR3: CASSPLDRDNSPLHF. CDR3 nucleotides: TGTGCCAGCAGCCCCTTAGACAGGGATAATTCACCCCTCCACTTT. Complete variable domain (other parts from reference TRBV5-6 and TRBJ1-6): DAGVTQSPTHLIKTRGQQVTLRCSPKSGHDTVSWYQQALGQGPQFIFQYYEEEERQRGNFPDRFSGHQFPNYSSELNVNALLLGDSALYLCASSPLDRDNSPLHFGNGTRLTVT.

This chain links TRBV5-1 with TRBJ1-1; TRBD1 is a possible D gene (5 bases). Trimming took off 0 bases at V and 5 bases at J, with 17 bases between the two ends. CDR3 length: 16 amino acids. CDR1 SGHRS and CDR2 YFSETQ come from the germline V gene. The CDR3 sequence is CASSLVTGNYGTEAFF. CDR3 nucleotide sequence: TGCGCCAGCAGCTTGGTAACAGGAAATTATGGGACTGAAGCTTTCTTT.

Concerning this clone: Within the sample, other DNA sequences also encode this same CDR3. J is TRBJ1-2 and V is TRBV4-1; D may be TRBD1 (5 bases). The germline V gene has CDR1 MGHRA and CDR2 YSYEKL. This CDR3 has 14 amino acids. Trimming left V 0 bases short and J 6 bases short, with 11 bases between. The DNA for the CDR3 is TGCGCCAGCAGCCAAGATCCAGGGAGTCATGGCTACACCTTC. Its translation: CASSQDPGSHGYTF.

DNA of the CDR3: TGTGCCAGCAGTTCCCTCCAAAAGAACACTGAAGCTTTCTTT. This gives the protein CASSSLQKNTEAFF. This chain links TRBV27 with TRBJ1-1; no reliable D call. Germline CDR1 reads MNHEY; CDR2 reads SMNVEV (reference sequence). The CDR3 extends over 14 amino acids. Trimming cost V 4 bases and J 1 base, with 10 bases left between them.

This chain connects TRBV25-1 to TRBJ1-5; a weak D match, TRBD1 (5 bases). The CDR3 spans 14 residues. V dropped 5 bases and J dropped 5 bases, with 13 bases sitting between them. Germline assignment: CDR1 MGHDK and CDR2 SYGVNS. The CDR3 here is CASSPPGGDQPQHF. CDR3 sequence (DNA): TGTGCCAGCAGTCCCCCCGGGGGTGATCAGCCCCAGCATTTT.

CDR3 region: CASRLGLGNEQYF. The CDR3 DNA sequence: TGTGCCAGCAGACTTGGACTGGGCAACGAGCAGTACTTC. The V call is TRBV28, the J call TRBJ2-7, with a tentative D call TRBD2 (5 bases). This CDR3 is 13 amino acids long. CDR1 is MDHEN and CDR2 is SYDVKM in the germline V gene. Trimming took off 6 bases at V and 5 bases at J, with 14 bases between the two ends.

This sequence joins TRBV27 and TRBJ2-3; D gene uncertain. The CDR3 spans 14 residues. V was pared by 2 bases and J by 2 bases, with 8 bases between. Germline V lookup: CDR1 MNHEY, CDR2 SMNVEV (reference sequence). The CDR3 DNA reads TGTGCCAGCAGTTTAGAATCGGCCACAGATACGCAGTATTTT. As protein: CASSLESATDTQYF.

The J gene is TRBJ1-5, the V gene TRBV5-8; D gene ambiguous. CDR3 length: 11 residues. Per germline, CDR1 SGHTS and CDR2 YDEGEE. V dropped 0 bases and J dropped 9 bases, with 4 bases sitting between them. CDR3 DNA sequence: TGTGCCAGCAGCTTGGCCGGGCCCCAGCATTTT. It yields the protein CASSLAGPQHF.